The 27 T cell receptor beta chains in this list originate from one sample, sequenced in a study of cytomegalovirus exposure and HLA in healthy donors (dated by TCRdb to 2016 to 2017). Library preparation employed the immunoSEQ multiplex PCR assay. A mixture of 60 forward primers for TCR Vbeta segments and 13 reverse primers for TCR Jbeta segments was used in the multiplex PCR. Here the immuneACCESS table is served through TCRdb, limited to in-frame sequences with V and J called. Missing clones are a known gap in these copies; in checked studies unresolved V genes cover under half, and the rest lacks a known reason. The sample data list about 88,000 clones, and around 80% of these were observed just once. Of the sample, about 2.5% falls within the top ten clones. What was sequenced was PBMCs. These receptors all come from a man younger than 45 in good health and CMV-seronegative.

CDR3 sequence (DNA): TGCGCCAGTAATCAAGAGACCCAGTACTTC. Its translation is CASNQETQYF. The J gene is TRBJ2-5, the V gene TRBV10-2; no clear D. V was clipped by 9 bases and J by 2 bases, with 4 bases between them. The CDR3 totals 10 residues. Germline CDR1 is WSHSY and CDR2 is SAAADI.

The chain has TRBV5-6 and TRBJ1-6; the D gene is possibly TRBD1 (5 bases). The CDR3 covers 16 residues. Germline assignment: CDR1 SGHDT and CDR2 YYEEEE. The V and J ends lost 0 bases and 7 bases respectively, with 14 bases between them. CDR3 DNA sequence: TGTGCCAGCAGCTTGGAAGGTTACGGGGGGAATTCACCCCTCCACTTT. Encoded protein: CASSLEGYGGNSPLHF.

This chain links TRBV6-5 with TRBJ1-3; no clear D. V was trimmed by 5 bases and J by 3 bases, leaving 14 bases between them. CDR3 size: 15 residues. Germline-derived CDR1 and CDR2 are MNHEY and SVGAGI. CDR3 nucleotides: TGTGCCAGCAGTGCTACGGAGGTGGTTGGAAACACCATATATTTT. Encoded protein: CASSATEVVGNTIYF.

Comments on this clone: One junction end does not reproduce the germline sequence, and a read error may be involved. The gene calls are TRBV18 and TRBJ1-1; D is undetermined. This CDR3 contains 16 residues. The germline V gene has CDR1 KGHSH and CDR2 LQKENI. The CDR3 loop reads CASQEAGATLNAEAFF. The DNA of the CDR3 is TGTGCCAGCCAGGAGGCAGGCGCTACCCTGAACGCTGAAGCTTTCTTT. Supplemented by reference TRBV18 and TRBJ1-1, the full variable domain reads NAGVMQNPRHLVRRRGQEARLRCSPMKGHSHVYWYRQLPEEGLKFMVYLQKENIIDESGMPKERFSAEFPKEGPSILRIQQVVRGDSAAYFCASQEAGATLNAEAFFGQGTRLTVV.

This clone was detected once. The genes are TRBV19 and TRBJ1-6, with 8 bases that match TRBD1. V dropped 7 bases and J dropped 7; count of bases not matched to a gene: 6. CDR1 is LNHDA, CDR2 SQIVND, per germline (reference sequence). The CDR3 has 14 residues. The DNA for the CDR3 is TGTGCCAGTACTTACAGGGGGGAGAATTCACCCCTCCACTTT. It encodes CASTYRGENSPLHF.

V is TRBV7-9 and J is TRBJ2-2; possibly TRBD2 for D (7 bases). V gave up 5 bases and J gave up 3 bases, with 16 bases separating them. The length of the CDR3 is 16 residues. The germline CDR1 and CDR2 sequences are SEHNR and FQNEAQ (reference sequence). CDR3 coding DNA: TGTGCCAGCAGCCCTTGGGGGGGCGCCGACACCGGGGAGCTGTTTTTT. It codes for CASSPWGGADTGELFF.

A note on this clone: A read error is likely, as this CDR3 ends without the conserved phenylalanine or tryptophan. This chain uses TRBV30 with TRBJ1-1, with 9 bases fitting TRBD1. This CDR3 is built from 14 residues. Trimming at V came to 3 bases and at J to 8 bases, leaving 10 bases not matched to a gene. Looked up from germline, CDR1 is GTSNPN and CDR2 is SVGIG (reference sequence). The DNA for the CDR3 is TGTGCCTGGAGCACTAACAGGGGGCAGGGGGAAGCTTTCGTT. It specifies CAWSTNRGQGEAFV.

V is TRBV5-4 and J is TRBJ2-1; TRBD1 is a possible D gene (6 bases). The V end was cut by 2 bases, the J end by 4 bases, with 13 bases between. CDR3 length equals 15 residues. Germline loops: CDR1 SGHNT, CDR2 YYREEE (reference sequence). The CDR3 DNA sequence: TGTGCCAGCAGCTTAGGACAGTTGGGATACAATGAGCAGTTCTTC. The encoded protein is CASSLGQLGYNEQFF.

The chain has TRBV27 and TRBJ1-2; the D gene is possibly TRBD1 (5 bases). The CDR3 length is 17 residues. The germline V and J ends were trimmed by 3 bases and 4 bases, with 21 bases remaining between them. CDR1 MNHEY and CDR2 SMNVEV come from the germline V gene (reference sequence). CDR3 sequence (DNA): TGTGCCAGCAGTTTCCGACAGCCTGCCCCTAAAAGCTATGGCTACACCTTC. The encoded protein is CASSFRQPAPKSYGYTF.

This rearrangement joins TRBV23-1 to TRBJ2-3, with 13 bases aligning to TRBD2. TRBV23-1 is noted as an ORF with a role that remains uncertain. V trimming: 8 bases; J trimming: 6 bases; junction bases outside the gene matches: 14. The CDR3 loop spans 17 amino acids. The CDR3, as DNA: TGCGCCAGCCCCCGGCAACTAGCGGGGGGGCGAAGGGATACGCAGTATTTT. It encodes CASPRQLAGGRRDTQYF.

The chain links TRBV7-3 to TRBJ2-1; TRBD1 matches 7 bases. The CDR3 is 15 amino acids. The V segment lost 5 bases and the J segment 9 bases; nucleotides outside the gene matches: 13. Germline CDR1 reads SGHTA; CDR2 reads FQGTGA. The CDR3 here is CASSARQGGFAEQFF. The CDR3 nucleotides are TGTGCCAGCAGCGCCCGACAGGGCGGGTTCGCTGAGCAGTTCTTC.

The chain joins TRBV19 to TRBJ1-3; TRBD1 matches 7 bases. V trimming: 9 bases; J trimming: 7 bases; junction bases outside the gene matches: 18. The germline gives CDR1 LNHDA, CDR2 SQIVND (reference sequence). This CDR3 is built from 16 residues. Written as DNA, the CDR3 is TGTGCCAGCAACCTTGCCGGGACAGCTAGTCGGAACACCATATATTTT. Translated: CASNLAGTASRNTIYF.

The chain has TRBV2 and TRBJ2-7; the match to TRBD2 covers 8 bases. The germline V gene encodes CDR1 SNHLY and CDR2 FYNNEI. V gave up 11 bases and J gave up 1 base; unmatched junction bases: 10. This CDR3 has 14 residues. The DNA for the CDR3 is TGTGCCGGGCGGGAGGCAGGTTGGTCCTACGAGCAGTACTTC. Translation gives CAGREAGWSYEQYF.

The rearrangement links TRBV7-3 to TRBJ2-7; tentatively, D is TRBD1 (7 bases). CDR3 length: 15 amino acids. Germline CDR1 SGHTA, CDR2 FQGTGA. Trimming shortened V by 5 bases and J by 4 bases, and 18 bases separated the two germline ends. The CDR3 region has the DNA TGTGCCAGCAGCCCTCAAGGGGCAGGGGGGTACGAGCAGTACTTC. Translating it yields CASSPQGAGGYEQYF.

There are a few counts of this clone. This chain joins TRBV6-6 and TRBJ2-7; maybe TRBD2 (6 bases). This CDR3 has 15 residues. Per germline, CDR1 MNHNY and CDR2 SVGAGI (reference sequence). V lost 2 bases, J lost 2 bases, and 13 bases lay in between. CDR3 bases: TGTGCCAGCAGTTACACCACCGCGGGGACCTACGAGCAGTACTTC. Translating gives CASSYTTAGTYEQYF.

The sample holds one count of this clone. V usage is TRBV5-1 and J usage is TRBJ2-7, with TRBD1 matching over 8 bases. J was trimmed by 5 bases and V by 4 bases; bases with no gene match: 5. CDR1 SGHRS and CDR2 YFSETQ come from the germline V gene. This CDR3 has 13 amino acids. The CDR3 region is CASSKDRGHEQYF. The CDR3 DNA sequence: TGCGCCAGCAGCAAAGACAGGGGCCACGAGCAGTACTTC.

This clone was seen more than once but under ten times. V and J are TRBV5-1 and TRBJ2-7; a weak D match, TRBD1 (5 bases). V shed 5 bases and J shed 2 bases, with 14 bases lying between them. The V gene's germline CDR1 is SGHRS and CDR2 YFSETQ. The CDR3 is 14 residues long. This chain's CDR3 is CASRIGAVTYEQYF. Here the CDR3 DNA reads TGCGCCAGCAGAATAGGGGCGGTTACCTACGAGCAGTACTTC.

The CDR3 region is CASSLIATTDNEQFF. CDR3 DNA sequence: TGTGCCAGCAGCTTAATTGCGACTACAGACAATGAGCAGTTCTTC. The chain employs TRBV7-2 and TRBJ2-1; TRBD2 is a possible D gene (5 bases). The length of the CDR3 is 15 residues. Germline V lookup: CDR1 SGHTA, CDR2 FQGNSA. V lost 2 bases and J lost 5, with 13 bases in between.

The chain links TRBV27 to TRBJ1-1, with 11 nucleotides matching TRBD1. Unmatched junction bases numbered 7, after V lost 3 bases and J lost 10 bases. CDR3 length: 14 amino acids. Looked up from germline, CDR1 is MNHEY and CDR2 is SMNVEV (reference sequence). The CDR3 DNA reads TGTGCCAGCAGTTTTATTGGACAGGGGGCTGGAGCTTTCTTT. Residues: CASSFIGQGAGAFF.

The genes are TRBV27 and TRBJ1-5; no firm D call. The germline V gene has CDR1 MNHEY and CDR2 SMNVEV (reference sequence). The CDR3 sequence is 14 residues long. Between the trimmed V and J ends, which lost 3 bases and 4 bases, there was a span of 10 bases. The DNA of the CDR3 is TGTGCCAGCAGTTTGTTGGCCGTTAATCAGCCCCAGCATTTT. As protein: CASSLLAVNQPQHF.

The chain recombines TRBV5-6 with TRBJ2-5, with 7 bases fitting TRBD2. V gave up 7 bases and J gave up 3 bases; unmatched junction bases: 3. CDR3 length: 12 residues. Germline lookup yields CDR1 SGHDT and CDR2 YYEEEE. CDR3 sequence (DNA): TGTGCCAGCCCGACTAGCAAAGAGACCCAGTACTTC. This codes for CASPTSKETQYF.

CDR3 region: CASSLREGSPLHF. The DNA of the CDR3 is TGTGCCAGCAGCTTAAGAGAGGGTTCACCCCTCCACTTT. The chain couples TRBV11-2 to TRBJ1-6, with no clear D. The CDR3 is 13 residues long. Deletions cut 2 bases from V and 9 bases from J, with 8 bases between. From germline, CDR1 is SGHAT and CDR2 FQNNGV.

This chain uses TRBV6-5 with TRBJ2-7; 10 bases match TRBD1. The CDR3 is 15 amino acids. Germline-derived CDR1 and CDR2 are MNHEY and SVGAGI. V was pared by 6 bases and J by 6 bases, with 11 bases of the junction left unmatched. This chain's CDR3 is CASSRSRDRGAEQYF. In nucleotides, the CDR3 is TGTGCCAGCAGCCGATCCCGGGACAGGGGTGCCGAGCAGTACTTC.

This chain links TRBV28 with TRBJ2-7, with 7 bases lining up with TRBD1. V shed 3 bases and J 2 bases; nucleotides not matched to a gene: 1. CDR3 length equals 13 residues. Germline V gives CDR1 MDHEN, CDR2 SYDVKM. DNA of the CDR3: TGTGCCAGCAGTTTTACAGGGGCCTACGAGCAGTACTTC. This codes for CASSFTGAYEQYF. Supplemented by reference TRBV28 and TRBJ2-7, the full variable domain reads DVKVTQSSRYLVKRTGEKVFLECVQDMDHENMFWYRQDPGLGLRLIYFSYDVKMKEKGDIPEGYSVSREKKERFSLILESASTNQTSMYLCASSFTGAYEQYFGPGTRLTVT.

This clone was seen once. CDR3 protein: CASSLGHSSYNEQFF. The CDR3 DNA reads as TGCGCCAGCAGCTTGGGGCACAGCTCCTACAATGAGCAGTTCTTC. The genes are TRBV5-1 and TRBJ2-1; D is undetermined. Germline V gene sequence: CDR1 SGHRS, CDR2 YFSETQ. This CDR3 spans 15 amino acids. Trimming removed 0 bases from V and 0 bases from J, with 7 bases in between.

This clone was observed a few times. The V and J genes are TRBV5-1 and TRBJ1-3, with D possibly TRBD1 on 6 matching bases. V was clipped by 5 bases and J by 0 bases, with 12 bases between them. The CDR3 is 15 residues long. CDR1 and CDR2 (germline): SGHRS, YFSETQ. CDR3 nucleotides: TGCGCCAGCAGGGATGACAGGTCCTCTGGAAACACCATATATTTT. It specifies CASRDDRSSGNTIYF.

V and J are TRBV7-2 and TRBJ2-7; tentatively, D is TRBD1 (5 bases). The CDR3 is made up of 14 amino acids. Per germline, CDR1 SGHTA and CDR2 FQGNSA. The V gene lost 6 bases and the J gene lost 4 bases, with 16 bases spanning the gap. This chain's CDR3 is CASSSRQGSYEQYF. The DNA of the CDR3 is TGTGCCAGCAGTTCCAGGCAGGGCAGTTACGAGCAGTACTTC.